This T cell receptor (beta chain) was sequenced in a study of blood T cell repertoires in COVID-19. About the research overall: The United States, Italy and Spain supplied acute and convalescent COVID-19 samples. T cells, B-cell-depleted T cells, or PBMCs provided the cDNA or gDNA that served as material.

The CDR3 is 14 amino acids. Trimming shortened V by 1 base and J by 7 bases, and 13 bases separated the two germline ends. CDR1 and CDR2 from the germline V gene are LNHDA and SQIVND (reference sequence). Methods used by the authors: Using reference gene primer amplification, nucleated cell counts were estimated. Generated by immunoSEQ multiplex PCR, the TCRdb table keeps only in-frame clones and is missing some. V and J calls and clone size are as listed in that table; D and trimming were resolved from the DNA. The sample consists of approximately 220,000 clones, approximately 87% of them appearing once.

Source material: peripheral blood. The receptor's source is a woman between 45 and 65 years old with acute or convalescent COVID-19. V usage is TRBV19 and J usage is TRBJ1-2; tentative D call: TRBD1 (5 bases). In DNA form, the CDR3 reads TGTGCCAGTAGTATAGTCGGCAGGGAGGGTGGCTACACCTTC. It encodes CASSIVGREGGYTF.